These 6 T cell receptor beta chains came from one sample sequenced in a study of blood T cell repertoires in COVID-19. Here immunoSEQ multiplex PCR was the method, and the copy in TCRdb shows in-frame clones only, minus some. The sample lists around 170,000 clones, less than 85% occurring once. Source material: peripheral blood. All receptors derive from a woman at least 80 years old with acute or convalescent COVID-19.

V is TRBV6-5 and J is TRBJ2-5; tentative D call: TRBD2 (5 bases). The CDR3 has 14 amino acids. The germline CDR1 and CDR2 sequences are MNHEY and SVGAGI. The V gene lost 0 bases and the J gene lost 2 bases, with 7 bases spanning the gap. CDR3 DNA: TGTGCCAGCAGTTACTCGGGAGCTCAAGAGACCCAGTACTTC. It encodes CASSYSGAQETQYF.

V gene TRBV9 combines with J gene TRBJ2-3; 7 nucleotides agree with TRBD2. CDR3 length: 15 residues. From germline, CDR1 is SGDLS and CDR2 YYNGEE. The V segment lost 1 base and the J segment 9 bases; nucleotides outside the gene matches: 11. The CDR3 nucleotides read TGTGCCAGCAGCGTACAAGCTGCGGGAGAATTAACGCAGTATTTT. Protein product: CASSVQAAGELTQYF.

This rearrangement joins TRBV30 to TRBJ2-5, with D unclear. Looked up from germline, CDR1 is GTSNPN and CDR2 is SVGIG (reference sequence). Trimming stripped 0 bases from V and 6 bases from J, with 14 bases between. The CDR3 has 14 residues. This chain's CDR3 is CAWSVYSSKKTQYF. The CDR3, as DNA: TGTGCCTGGAGTGTTTACAGTTCGAAAAAGACCCAGTACTTC.

The chain combines TRBV19 with TRBJ2-1; D might be TRBD1 (5 bases). V was pared by 5 bases and J by 6 bases, with 11 bases between. Germline V gene data show CDR1 as LNHDA and CDR2 as SQIVND (reference sequence). This CDR3 is built from 13 residues. The CDR3 DNA follows: TGTGCCAGTAGTCCCAGGGTCCCCAATGAGCAGTTCTTC. Translating it yields CASSPRVPNEQFF.

This clone showed up many times. The rearrangement links TRBV6-2 or TRBV6-3 to TRBJ1-4, with unresolved D. CDR1 and CDR2 from the germline V gene are MNHEY and SVGEGT. This CDR3 has 14 residues. The germline V and J ends were trimmed by 2 bases and 5 bases, with 9 bases remaining between them. CDR3 sequence reads: CASSYTGRNEKLFF. Written as DNA, the CDR3 is TGTGCCAGCAGTTACACGGGGAGAAATGAAAAACTGTTTTTT.

CDR3 nucleotides: TGCGCCAGCAGCCATCCCGGGACTAGCGGAGGGTACAATGAGCAGTTCTTC. Translation: CASSHPGTSGGYNEQFF. The chain links TRBV4-1 to TRBJ2-1; 11 bases align to TRBD2. The CDR3 extends over 17 amino acids. Germline loops: CDR1 MGHRA, CDR2 YSYEKL. V gave up 3 bases and J gave up 4 bases; unmatched junction bases: 8.